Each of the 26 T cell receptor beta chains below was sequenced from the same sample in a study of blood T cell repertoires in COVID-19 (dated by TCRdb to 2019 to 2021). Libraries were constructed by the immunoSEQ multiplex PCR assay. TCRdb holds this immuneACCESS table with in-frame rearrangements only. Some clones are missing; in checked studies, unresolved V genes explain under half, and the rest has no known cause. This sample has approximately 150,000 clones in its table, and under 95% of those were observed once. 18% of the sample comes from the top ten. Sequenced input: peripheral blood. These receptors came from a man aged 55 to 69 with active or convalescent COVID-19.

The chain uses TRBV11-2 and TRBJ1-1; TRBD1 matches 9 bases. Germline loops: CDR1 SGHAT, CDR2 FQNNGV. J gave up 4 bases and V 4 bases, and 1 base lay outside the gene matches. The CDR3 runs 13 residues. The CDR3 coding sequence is TGTGCCAGCAGCTGGGACAGGGCCACTGAAGCTTTCTTT. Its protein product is CASSWDRATEAFF.

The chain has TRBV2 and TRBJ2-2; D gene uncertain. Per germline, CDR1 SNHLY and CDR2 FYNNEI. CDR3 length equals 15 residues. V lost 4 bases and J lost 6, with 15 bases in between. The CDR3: CASSGSAGLAGELFF. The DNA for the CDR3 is TGTGCCAGCAGTGGCTCAGCTGGGCTGGCCGGGGAGCTGTTTTTT.

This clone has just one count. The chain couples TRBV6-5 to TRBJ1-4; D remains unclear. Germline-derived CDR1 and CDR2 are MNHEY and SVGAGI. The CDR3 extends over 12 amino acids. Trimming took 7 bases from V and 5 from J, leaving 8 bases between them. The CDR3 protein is CASKDSNEKLFF. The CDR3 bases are TGTGCCAGCAAGGACTCCAATGAAAAACTGTTTTTT.

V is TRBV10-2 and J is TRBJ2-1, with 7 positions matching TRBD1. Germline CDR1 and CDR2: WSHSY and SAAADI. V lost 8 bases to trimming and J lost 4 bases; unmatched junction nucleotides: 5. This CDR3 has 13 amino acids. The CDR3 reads CASQGDLYNEQFF. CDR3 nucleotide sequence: TGCGCCAGCCAGGGGGACCTTTACAATGAGCAGTTCTTC.

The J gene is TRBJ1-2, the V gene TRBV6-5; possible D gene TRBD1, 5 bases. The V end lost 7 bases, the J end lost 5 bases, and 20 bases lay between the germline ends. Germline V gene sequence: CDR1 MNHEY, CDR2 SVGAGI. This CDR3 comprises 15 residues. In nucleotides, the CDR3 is TGTGCCAGCACCCTAGGAAGGGGCGCGGAATATGGCTACACCTTC. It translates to CASTLGRGAEYGYTF.

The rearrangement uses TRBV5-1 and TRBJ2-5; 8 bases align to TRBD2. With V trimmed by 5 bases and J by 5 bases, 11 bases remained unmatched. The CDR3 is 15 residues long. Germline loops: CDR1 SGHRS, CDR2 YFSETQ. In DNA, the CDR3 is TGCGCCAGCAGGGTTCCCTCCGGGACTAGGGAGACCCAGTACTTC. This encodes CASRVPSGTRETQYF. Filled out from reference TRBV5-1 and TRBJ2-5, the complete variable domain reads KAGVTQTPRYLIKTRGQQVTLSCSPISGHRSVSWYQQTPGQGLQFLFEYFSETQRNKGNFPGRFSGRQFSNSRSEMNVSTLELGDSALYLCASRVPSGTRETQYFGPGTRLLVL.

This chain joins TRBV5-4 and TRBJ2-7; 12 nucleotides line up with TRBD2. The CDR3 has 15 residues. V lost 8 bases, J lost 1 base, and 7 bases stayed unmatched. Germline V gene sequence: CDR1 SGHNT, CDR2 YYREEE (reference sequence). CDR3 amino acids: CARLAGGLGSYEQYF. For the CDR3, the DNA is TGTGCCAGACTAGCGGGAGGACTGGGTTCCTACGAGCAGTACTTC.

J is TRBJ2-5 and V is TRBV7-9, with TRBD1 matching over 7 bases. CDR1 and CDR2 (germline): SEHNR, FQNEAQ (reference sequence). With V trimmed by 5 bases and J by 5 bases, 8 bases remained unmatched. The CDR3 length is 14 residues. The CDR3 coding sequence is TGTGCCAGCAGCCACGGCAGGGGGTGGGAGACCCAGTACTTC. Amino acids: CASSHGRGWETQYF.

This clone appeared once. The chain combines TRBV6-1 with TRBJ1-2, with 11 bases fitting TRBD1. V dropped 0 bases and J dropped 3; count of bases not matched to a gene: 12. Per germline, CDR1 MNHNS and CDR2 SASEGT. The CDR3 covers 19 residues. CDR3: CASSEALYGQGAVDYGYTF. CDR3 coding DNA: TGTGCCAGCAGTGAAGCGCTTTACGGACAGGGGGCTGTGGACTATGGCTACACCTTC.

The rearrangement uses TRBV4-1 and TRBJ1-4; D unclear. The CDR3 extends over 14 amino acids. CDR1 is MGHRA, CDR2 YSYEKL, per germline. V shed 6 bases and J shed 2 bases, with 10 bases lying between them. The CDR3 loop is CASRRYSTNEKLFF. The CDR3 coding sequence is TGCGCCAGCAGGCGGTACTCCACTAATGAAAAACTGTTTTTT.

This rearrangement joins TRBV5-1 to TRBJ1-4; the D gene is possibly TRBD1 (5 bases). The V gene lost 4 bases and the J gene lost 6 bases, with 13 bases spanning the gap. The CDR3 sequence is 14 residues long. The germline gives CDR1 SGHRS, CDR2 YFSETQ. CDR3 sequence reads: CASSPGGVDEKLFF. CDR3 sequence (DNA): TGCGCCAGCAGCCCGGGAGGGGTCGATGAAAAACTGTTTTTT.

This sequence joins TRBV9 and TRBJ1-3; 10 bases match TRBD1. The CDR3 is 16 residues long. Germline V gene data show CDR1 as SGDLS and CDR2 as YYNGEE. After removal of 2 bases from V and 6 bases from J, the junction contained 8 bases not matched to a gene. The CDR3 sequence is CASSVLPGTGENTIYF. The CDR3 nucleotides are TGTGCCAGCAGCGTCCTTCCCGGGACAGGGGAAAACACCATATATTTT.

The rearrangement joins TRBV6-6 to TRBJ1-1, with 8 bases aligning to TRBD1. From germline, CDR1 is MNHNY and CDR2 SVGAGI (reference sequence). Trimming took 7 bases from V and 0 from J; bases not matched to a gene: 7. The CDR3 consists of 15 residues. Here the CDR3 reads CASKQGGSMNTEAFF. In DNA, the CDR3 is TGTGCCAGCAAACAGGGGGGATCCATGAACACTGAAGCTTTCTTT.

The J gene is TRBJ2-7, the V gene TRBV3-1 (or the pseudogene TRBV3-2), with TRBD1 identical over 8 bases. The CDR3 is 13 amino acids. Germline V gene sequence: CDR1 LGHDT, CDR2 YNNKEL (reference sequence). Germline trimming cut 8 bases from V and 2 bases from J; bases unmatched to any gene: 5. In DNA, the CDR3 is TGTGCCAGCCGGCAACAGGGGGCCTACGAGCAGTACTTC. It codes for CASRQQGAYEQYF.

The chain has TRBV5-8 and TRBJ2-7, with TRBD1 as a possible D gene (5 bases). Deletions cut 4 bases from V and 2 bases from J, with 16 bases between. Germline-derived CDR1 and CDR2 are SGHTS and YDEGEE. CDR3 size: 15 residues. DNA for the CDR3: TGTGCCAGCAGCCTGGGTGTGGGGCTGCCCTACGAGCAGTACTTC. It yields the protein CASSLGVGLPYEQYF.

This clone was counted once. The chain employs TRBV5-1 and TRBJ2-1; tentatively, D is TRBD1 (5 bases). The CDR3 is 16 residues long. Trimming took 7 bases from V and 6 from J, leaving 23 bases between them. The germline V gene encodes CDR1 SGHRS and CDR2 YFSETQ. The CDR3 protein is CASQTRGASVGNEQFF. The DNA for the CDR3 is TGCGCCAGCCAAACAAGGGGTGCCTCGGTGGGCAATGAGCAGTTCTTC.

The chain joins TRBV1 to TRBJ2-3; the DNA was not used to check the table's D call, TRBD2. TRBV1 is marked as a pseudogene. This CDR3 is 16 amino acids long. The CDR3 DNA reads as TGCACCAGCAGCCGTCTAGCGGACTTTAGCACAGATACGCAGTATTTT. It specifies CTSSRLADFSTDTQYF.

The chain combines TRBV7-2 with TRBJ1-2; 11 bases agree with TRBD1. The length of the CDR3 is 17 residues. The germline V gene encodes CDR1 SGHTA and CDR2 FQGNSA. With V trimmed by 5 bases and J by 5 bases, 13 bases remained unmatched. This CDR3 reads CASSPQAGTGGLYGYTF. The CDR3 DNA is TGTGCCAGCAGCCCCCAAGCCGGGACAGGGGGACTTTATGGCTACACCTTC.

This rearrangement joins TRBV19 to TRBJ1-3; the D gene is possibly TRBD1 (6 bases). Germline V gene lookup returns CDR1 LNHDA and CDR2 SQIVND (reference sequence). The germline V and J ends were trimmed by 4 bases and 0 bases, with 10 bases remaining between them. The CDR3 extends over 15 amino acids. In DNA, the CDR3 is TGTGCCAGTAGTACGCTACAGGGCTCTGGAAACACCATATATTTT. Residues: CASSTLQGSGNTIYF.

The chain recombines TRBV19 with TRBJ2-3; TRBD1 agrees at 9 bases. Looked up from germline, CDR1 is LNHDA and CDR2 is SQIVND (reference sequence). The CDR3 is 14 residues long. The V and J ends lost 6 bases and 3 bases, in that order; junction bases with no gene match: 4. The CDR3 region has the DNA TGTGCCAGTAGGGGACAGGGAGGGACAGATACGCAGTATTTT. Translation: CASRGQGGTDTQYF.

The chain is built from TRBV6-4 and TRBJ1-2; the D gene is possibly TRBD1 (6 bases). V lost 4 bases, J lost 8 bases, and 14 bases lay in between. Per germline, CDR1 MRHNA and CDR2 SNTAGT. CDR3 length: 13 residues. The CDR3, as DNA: TGTGCCAGCAGTGTTTCAGGGGCTCGCGGCTACACCTTC. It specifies CASSVSGARGYTF.

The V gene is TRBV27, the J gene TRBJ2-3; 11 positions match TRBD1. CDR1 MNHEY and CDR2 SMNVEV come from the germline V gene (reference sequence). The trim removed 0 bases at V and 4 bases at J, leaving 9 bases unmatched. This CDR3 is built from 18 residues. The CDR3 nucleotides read TGTGCCAGCAGTTTATCGACCCCCGGGACAGGGGGTGCAGATACGCAGTATTTT. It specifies CASSLSTPGTGGADTQYF.

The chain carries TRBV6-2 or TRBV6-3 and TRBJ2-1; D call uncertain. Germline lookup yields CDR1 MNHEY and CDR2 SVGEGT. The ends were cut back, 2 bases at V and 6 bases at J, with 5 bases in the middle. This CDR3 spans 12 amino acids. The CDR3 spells CASSYEFNEQFF. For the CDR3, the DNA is TGTGCCAGCAGTTACGAGTTCAATGAGCAGTTCTTC.

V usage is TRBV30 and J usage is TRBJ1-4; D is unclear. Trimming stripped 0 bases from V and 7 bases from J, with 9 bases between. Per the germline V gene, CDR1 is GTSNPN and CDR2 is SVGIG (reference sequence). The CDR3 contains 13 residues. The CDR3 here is CAWSVRGLEKLFF. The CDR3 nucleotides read TGTGCCTGGAGTGTCCGAGGCCTTGAAAAACTGTTTTTT.

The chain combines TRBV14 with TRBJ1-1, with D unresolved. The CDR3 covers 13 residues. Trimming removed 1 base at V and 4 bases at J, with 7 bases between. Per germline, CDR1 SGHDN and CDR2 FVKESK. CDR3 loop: CASSQASLTEAFF. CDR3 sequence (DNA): TGTGCCAGCAGCCAAGCTTCTCTCACTGAAGCTTTCTTT.

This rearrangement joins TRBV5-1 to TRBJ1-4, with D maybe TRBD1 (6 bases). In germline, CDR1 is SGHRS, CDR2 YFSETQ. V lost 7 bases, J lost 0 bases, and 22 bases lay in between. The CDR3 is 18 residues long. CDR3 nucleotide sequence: TGCGCCAGCTGCCTCGGGGCAGGGGCAGCTACAACTAATGAAAAACTGTTTTTT. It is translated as CASCLGAGAATTNEKLFF.